The clone carrying this T cell receptor beta chain occurred a few times. Its specificity is not known. This specimen comes from a study of CD8 T cells in ankylosing spondylitis. Notes on the study in general: A TCR beta motif made of roughly eight highly homologous variants seemed typical of ankylosing spondylitis blood. The authors found the disease-linked clones to be CD8+ and relatively rare in peripheral blood. Earlier literature documents some of the motif variants in reactive arthritis synovial fluid and blood. Researchers reportedly found disease-linked clones significantly enriched in matched ankylosing spondylitis synovial fluid.

Quantitative 5'-RACE with molecular barcodes was used to make the TCR beta libraries. TCRdb reprocessed the 5' RACE reads with MiXCR, giving one entry per CDR3 protein. The sample shows approximately 400,000 distinct CDR3 sequences, approximately 26% of them seen only once. CDR3 size: 12 residues. V lost 2 bases and J 15 bases, leaving 14 bases between the germline ends. CDR1 and CDR2 from the germline V gene are LGHDT and YNNKEL (reference sequence). This receptor was taken from a male donor with ankylosing spondylitis. The rearrangement links TRBV3-1 to TRBJ2-4; D unresolved. Sequenced material: blood, either unsorted or a sorted T cell fraction (not recorded which). CDR3 bases: TGTGCCAGCAGCCAATTTACCTACGGGCTGTACTTC. Amino acid sequence: CASSQFTYGLYF.